The rows below give T cell receptor beta chains drawn from one sample of a study of vaccination and CD4 T cells after COVID-19. TCRdb re-called the PCR reads through MiXCR, storing one row per CDR3 protein. The table has approximately 25,000 distinct CDR3 sequences, around 62% seen once. Their cognate antigens are unknown. Sample: CD4+ T cells from blood, cultured in vitro. The receptors were sampled from a human donor who had recovered from COVID-19. Both conserved end residues are part of each CDR3. The D gene is left open where the match is weak. The size entry is marked missing in some rows and otherwise reads once, few, many or a size class.

J gene: TRBJ2-5; clone size: once; V gene: TRBV28; D gene: NA; CDR3 DNA: TGTGCCAGCAGCTGGGGGACCCTAGGGGAGACCCAGTACTTC; CDR3 protein: CASSWGTLGETQYF
J gene: TRBJ1-2; clone size: NA; V gene: TRBV6-5; D gene: NA; CDR3 DNA: TGTGCCAGCAGTTACTCCGTTTCCGGCTATGGCTACACCTTC; CDR3 protein: CASSYSVSGYGYTF
J gene: TRBJ1-1; clone size: NA; V gene: TRBV19; D gene: TRBD1; CDR3 DNA: TGTGCCACCAAGCAGGGGGAGACTGAAGCTTTCTTT; CDR3 protein: CATKQGETEAFF
J gene: TRBJ1-6; clone size: few; V gene: TRBV6-4; D gene: TRBD1; CDR3 DNA: TGTGCCAGCAGTCCAGGACAGGGGAATTCACCCCTCCACTTT; CDR3 protein: CASSPGQGNSPLHF
J gene: TRBJ2-5; clone size: NA; V gene: TRBV15; D gene: NA; CDR3 DNA: TGTGCCACCAGCCCCACCGGACAGCAAGAGACCCAGTACTTC; CDR3 protein: CATSPTGQQETQYF
J gene: TRBJ1-1; clone size: NA; V gene: TRBV29-1; D gene: NA; CDR3 DNA: TGCAGCGTTGAGGTCCAGATGAACACTGAAGCTTTCTTT; CDR3 protein: CSVEVQMNTEAFF
J gene: TRBJ2-5; clone size: NA; V gene: TRBV20-1; D gene: TRBD2; CDR3 DNA: TGCAGTGCCGGGACTAGCGTCGAAGAGACCCAGTACTTC; CDR3 protein: CSAGTSVEETQYF
J gene: TRBJ1-5; clone size: few; V gene: TRBV30; D gene: NA; CDR3 DNA: TGTGCCTGGAGTGTACGGGTTAATCAGCCCCAGCATTTT; CDR3 protein: CAWSVRVNQPQHF
J gene: TRBJ1-5; clone size: NA; V gene: TRBV24-1; D gene: NA; CDR3 DNA: TGTGCCACCAGCGGTTCAGGGCCCTATAGCAATCAGCCCCAGCATTTT; CDR3 protein: CATSGSGPYSNQPQHF
J gene: TRBJ2-5; clone size: NA; V gene: TRBV7-2; D gene: NA; CDR3 DNA: TGTGCCAGCAGCTTTACACCGGGACCAGCAGGTGAGACCCAGTACTTC; CDR3 protein: CASSFTPGPAGETQYF
J gene: TRBJ2-5; clone size: NA; V gene: TRBV2; D gene: TRBD1; CDR3 DNA: TGTGCCACGCACAGGGGGCAAGAGACCCAGTACTTC; CDR3 protein: CATHRGQETQYF
J gene: TRBJ1-5; clone size: NA; V gene: TRBV20-1; D gene: TRBD1; CDR3 DNA: TGCAGTGCTTGGGACAGGGCCAGTCAGCCCCAGCATTTT; CDR3 protein: CSAWDRASQPQHF
J gene: TRBJ2-1; clone size: NA; V gene: TRBV5-1; D gene: TRBD2; CDR3 DNA: TGCGCCAGCAGCAGTAGCGGGAGCTCCTACAATGAGCAGTTCTTC; CDR3 protein: CASSSSGSSYNEQFF
J gene: TRBJ1-2; clone size: NA; V gene: TRBV18; D gene: NA; CDR3 DNA: TGTGCCAGCTCACAGGGCCCTAACTATGGCTACACCTTC; CDR3 protein: CASSQGPNYGYTF
J gene: TRBJ1-2; clone size: NA; V gene: TRBV3-1; D gene: NA; CDR3 DNA: TGTGCCAGCAGCCAAGCACGGCGGGGCTACACCTTC; CDR3 protein: CASSQARRGYTF
J gene: TRBJ1-1; clone size: NA; V gene: TRBV6-1; D gene: NA; CDR3 DNA: TGTGCCAGCAGCCACCTATCATACCCTCCCACTGAAGCTTTCTTT; CDR3 protein: CASSHLSYPPTEAFF
J gene: TRBJ1-1; clone size: NA; V gene: TRBV15; D gene: TRBD1; CDR3 DNA: TGTGCCACCTCAGCAGGGGGACACCGGAACACTGAAGCTTTCTTT; CDR3 protein: CATSAGGHRNTEAFF
J gene: TRBJ1-5; clone size: few; V gene: TRBV6-5; D gene: NA; CDR3 DNA: TGTGCCAGCAGTTACTCGAGGCACAGCAATCAGCCCCAGCATTTT; CDR3 protein: CASSYSRHSNQPQHF
J gene: TRBJ1-1; clone size: NA; V gene: TRBV19; D gene: NA; CDR3 DNA: TGTGCCAGTATTGCGAACACTGAAGCTTTCTTT; CDR3 protein: CASIANTEAFF
J gene: TRBJ1-5; clone size: NA; V gene: TRBV12-3/TRBV12-4; D gene: NA; CDR3 DNA: TGTGCCAGCAGTTTTCAGTTGACGGGGGTCAATCAGCCCCAGCATTTT; CDR3 protein: CASSFQLTGVNQPQHF
J gene: TRBJ1-4; clone size: once; V gene: TRBV28; D gene: NA; CDR3 DNA: TGTGCCAGCAGTTCAGGGGCATGGGAAAAACTGTTTTTT; CDR3 protein: CASSSGAWEKLFF
J gene: TRBJ1-2; clone size: few; V gene: TRBV28; D gene: TRBD1; CDR3 DNA: TGTGCCAGCAGGCCGGGACAGGGGACCTTTAACTATGGCTACACCTTC; CDR3 protein: CASRPGQGTFNYGYTF
J gene: TRBJ1-5; clone size: few; V gene: TRBV27; D gene: TRBD1; CDR3 DNA: TGTGCCAGCAGTATCCGACAGGGGAAGTGCAGGTCCCAGCATTTT; CDR3 protein: CASSIRQGKCRSQHF
J gene: TRBJ1-5; clone size: few; V gene: TRBV20-1; D gene: NA; CDR3 DNA: TGCAGTGCTAGACCTCAGGGTCAACCCTTAGGTAGCAATCAGCCCCAGCATTTT; CDR3 protein: CSARPQGQPLGSNQPQHF
J gene: TRBJ2-3; clone size: NA; V gene: TRBV20-1; D gene: TRBD2; CDR3 DNA: TGCAGGGGACTAGCGGCAGAAGGGGGTACGCAGTATTTT; CDR3 protein: CRGLAAEGGTQYF
J gene: TRBJ2-2; clone size: NA; V gene: TRBV5-6; D gene: NA; CDR3 DNA: TGTGCCAGCAGTCCCGGGGAGCTGTTTTTT; CDR3 protein: CASSPGELFF
J gene: TRBJ2-7; clone size: NA; V gene: TRBV24-1; D gene: NA; CDR3 DNA: TGTGCCACCAGTGATCCGGGACTCCCGACCTACGAGCAGTACTTC; CDR3 protein: CATSDPGLPTYEQYF
J gene: TRBJ1-5; clone size: NA; V gene: TRBV6-5; D gene: NA; CDR3 DNA: TGTGCCAGCAGTTACCCCCAAGGTCAGCCCCAGCATTTT; CDR3 protein: CASSYPQGQPQHF
J gene: TRBJ2-4; clone size: NA; V gene: TRBV19; D gene: TRBD2; CDR3 DNA: TGTGCCTCCGACGGGGCGGGGGACATTCAGTACTTC; CDR3 protein: CASDGAGDIQYF
J gene: TRBJ2-1; clone size: few; V gene: TRBV20-1; D gene: TRBD2; CDR3 DNA: TGCAGTGCCCCGCCGGGGACTAGCGGGTACAATGAGCAGTTCTTC; CDR3 protein: CSAPPGTSGYNEQFF
J gene: TRBJ2-7; clone size: NA; V gene: TRBV20-1; D gene: NA; CDR3 DNA: TGCAGTGCTAGGCAGGTTCGAAGCTCCTACGAGCAGTACTTC; CDR3 protein: CSARQVRSSYEQYF
J gene: TRBJ1-5; clone size: NA; V gene: TRBV5-5; D gene: TRBD1; CDR3 DNA: TGTGCCAGCAGCCCGGGGCCGGACAGGGGGCTTTGGCCCCAGCATTTT; CDR3 protein: CASSPGPDRGLWPQHF
J gene: TRBJ1-5; clone size: few; V gene: TRBV28; D gene: NA; CDR3 DNA: TGTGCCAGCAGTTTTTTGGAGGTGAATCAGCCCCAGCATTTT; CDR3 protein: CASSFLEVNQPQHF
J gene: TRBJ2-5; clone size: few; V gene: TRBV20-1; D gene: NA; CDR3 DNA: TGCAGTGCACTGAAGCGCCCACAAGAGACCCAGTACTTC; CDR3 protein: CSALKRPQETQYF
J gene: TRBJ2-2; clone size: NA; V gene: TRBV7-2; D gene: NA; CDR3 DNA: TGTGCCAGCAGCTTATATGGAGCCGGGGAGCTGTTTTTT; CDR3 protein: CASSLYGAGELFF
J gene: TRBJ2-7; clone size: NA; V gene: TRBV19; D gene: NA; CDR3 DNA: TGTGCCAGTAGTACCAGACCGGGGGCATCCTTGGAGCAGTACTTC; CDR3 protein: CASSTRPGASLEQYF
J gene: TRBJ2-7; clone size: once; V gene: TRBV6-1; D gene: NA; CDR3 DNA: TGTGCCAGCAGTGACTACAGGTCCTCGGGATCCTACGAGCAGTACTTC; CDR3 protein: CASSDYRSSGSYEQYF
J gene: TRBJ2-5; clone size: NA; V gene: TRBV11-3; D gene: TRBD2; CDR3 DNA: TGTGCCAGCAGCTTAGATGGGGGGGGGACCCAGTACTTC; CDR3 protein: CASSLDGGGTQYF
J gene: TRBJ2-2; clone size: NA; V gene: TRBV20-1; D gene: NA; CDR3 DNA: TGCAGCGCTACCGGGACAACGAACACCGGGGAGCTGTTTTTT; CDR3 protein: CSATGTTNTGELFF
J gene: TRBJ2-4; clone size: NA; V gene: TRBV7-2; D gene: TRBD2; CDR3 DNA: TGTGCCAGCAGCCCCCGGGGGGCGGGAGGTGGAGCCAAAAACATTCAGTACTTC; CDR3 protein: CASSPRGAGGGAKNIQYF
J gene: TRBJ1-2; clone size: NA; V gene: TRBV20-1; D gene: NA; CDR3 DNA: TGCAGTGCTAGATACGGCGGAGATGGCTACACCTTC; CDR3 protein: CSARYGGDGYTF
J gene: TRBJ2-6; clone size: once; V gene: TRBV7-7; D gene: NA; CDR3 DNA: TGTGCTAGCAGTCCCAGGGGGGCCAACGTCCTGACTTTC; CDR3 protein: CASSPRGANVLTF
J gene: TRBJ1-5; clone size: NA; V gene: TRBV12-3/TRBV12-4; D gene: NA; CDR3 DNA: TGTGCCAGCAGTTTTCTGGTGGGAAATCAGCCCCAGCATTTT; CDR3 protein: CASSFLVGNQPQHF
J gene: TRBJ2-7; clone size: NA; V gene: TRBV7-7; D gene: NA; CDR3 DNA: TGTGCTAGCAGCTATCTCCCTATCGGGGGTGAGCAGTACTTC; CDR3 protein: CASSYLPIGGEQYF
J gene: TRBJ2-5; clone size: NA; V gene: TRBV6-2/TRBV6-3; D gene: TRBD2; CDR3 DNA: TGTGCCAGCAGTTACCCCGCTAGCGGGAGAACAGAGACCCAGTACTTC; CDR3 protein: CASSYPASGRTETQYF
J gene: TRBJ1-5; clone size: NA; V gene: TRBV6-1; D gene: NA; CDR3 DNA: TGTGCCAGCAGTAGACAGTCCTATCAGCCCCAGCATTTT; CDR3 protein: CASSRQSYQPQHF
J gene: TRBJ2-7; clone size: NA; V gene: TRBV11-2; D gene: NA; CDR3 DNA: TGTGCCAGCAGCTTAGATGGTGGCCCTTACGAGCAGTACTTC; CDR3 protein: CASSLDGGPYEQYF
J gene: TRBJ2-3; clone size: NA; V gene: TRBV2; D gene: TRBD1; CDR3 DNA: TGTGCCAGACAGGGGTGGGACACAGATACGCAGTATTTT; CDR3 protein: CARQGWDTDTQYF